This T cell receptor (beta chain) comes out of a study of patients and donors after allogeneic stem cell transplantation. TCRdb re-called the RT-PCR reads with MiXCR, one entry per CDR3 protein. The data show about 57,000 distinct CDR3 sequences, with roughly 15% seen just once and around a third held by the top ten. This clonotype was seen a few times. This CDR3 spans 15 amino acids. The V end lost 2 bases, the J end lost 4 bases, and 15 bases lay between the germline ends. This sequence originates from a human donor who was either an allogeneic HSCT recipient or a stem cell or donor lymphocyte infusion donor (not recorded which). It is not recorded whose cells these are; they may come from a transplant donor. Sequences were obtained from blood, either unsorted or a sorted T cell fraction (not recorded which). The V gene is TRBV5-7, the J gene TRBJ2-5; D unresolved. TRBV5-7 is recorded as an ORF, its role being uncertain. CDR3 residues: CASSLMGFPPETQYF. Written as DNA, the CDR3 is TGTGCCAGCAGCTTAATGGGATTTCCCCCAGAGACCCAGTACTTC.